Below, 21 T cell receptor beta chains from the same sample are listed, as sequenced in a study of blood T cell repertoires in COVID-19. Some clones are missing from TCRdb's copy, which holds only in-frame ones; the method was immunoSEQ multiplex PCR. Of 150,000 or so clones listed, about 80% are singletons. What was sequenced was peripheral blood. The receptors were sampled from a woman in her thirties or forties with COVID-19, enrolled during active disease.

In DNA form, the CDR3 reads TGTGCCAGCAGCCTAACTTTTATAAGGGACAGGAAAAACTATGGCTACACCTTC. Residues: CASSLTFIRDRKNYGYTF. The chain joins TRBV3-1 (or the pseudogene TRBV3-2) to TRBJ1-2, with TRBD1 identical over 8 bases. The CDR3 runs to 18 residues. Germline V gene sequence: CDR1 LGHDT, CDR2 YNNKEL (reference sequence). After removal of 4 bases from V and 2 bases from J, the junction contained 15 bases not matched to a gene.

The gene calls are TRBV25-1 and TRBJ2-1, with 10 bases matching TRBD2. Germline CDR1 is MGHDK and CDR2 is SYGVNS. Trimming cost V 3 bases and J 8 bases; bases outside gene matches: 10. This CDR3 contains 16 residues. CDR3 protein: CASSDLAGDVYDEQFF. The CDR3 bases are TGTGCCAGCAGTGACCTAGCGGGAGATGTTTACGATGAGCAGTTCTTC.

CDR3 bases: TGTGCCAGCAGCCCGACAGGGGGCTTGGACGAGCAGTACTTC. Translated: CASSPTGGLDEQYF. J is TRBJ2-7 and V is TRBV6-6, with 10 bases identical to TRBD1. V was pared by 6 bases and J by 5 bases, with 7 bases of the junction left unmatched. This CDR3 comprises 14 residues. CDR1 and CDR2 from the germline V gene are MNHNY and SVGAGI (reference sequence).

This clone appeared a few times. The genes are TRBV15 and TRBJ2-7; tentative D call: TRBD2 (5 bases). V lost 4 bases, J lost 2 bases, and 12 bases lay in between. This CDR3 is 14 amino acids long. The V gene's germline CDR1 is LNHNV and CDR2 YYDKDF (reference sequence). The CDR3 reads CATSIDNGTYEQYF. The CDR3, as DNA: TGTGCCACCAGCATTGATAACGGGACCTACGAGCAGTACTTC.

The chain joins TRBV6-2 or TRBV6-3 to TRBJ2-1; 11 bases align to TRBD2. V trimming: 4 bases; J trimming: 8 bases; junction bases outside the gene matches: 13. CDR3 length equals 17 residues. Germline CDR1 MNHEY, CDR2 SVGEGT. CDR3 amino acids: CASSSLLLAGVRYEQFF. The CDR3, as DNA: TGTGCCAGCAGTTCCCTACTACTAGCGGGAGTAAGGTATGAGCAGTTCTTC.

The chain has TRBV7-9 and TRBJ2-3; D might be TRBD1 (6 bases). Germline lookup yields CDR1 SEHNR and CDR2 FQNEAQ (reference sequence). The V end was cut by 2 bases, the J end by 2 bases, with 14 bases between. The CDR3 spans 16 residues. In DNA, the CDR3 is TGTGCCAGCAGCTTACAAGGTGGACAGAACACAGATACGCAGTATTTT. Translated, it gives CASSLQGGQNTDTQYF.

The chain links TRBV15 to TRBJ2-2, with no clear D. This CDR3 region has 15 residues. V was pared by 0 bases and J by 6 bases, with 11 bases between. Germline V lookup: CDR1 LNHNV, CDR2 YYDKDF (reference sequence). CDR3 residues: CATSRDRSWSGELFF. In DNA form, the CDR3 reads TGTGCCACCAGCAGAGATCGCAGTTGGTCCGGGGAGCTGTTTTTT. Complete variable domain (other parts from reference TRBV15 and TRBJ2-2): DAMVIQNPRYQVTQFGKPVTLSCSQTLNHNVMYWYQQKSSQAPKLLFHYYDKDFNNEADTPDNFQSRRPNTSFCFLDIRSPGLGDTAMYLCATSRDRSWSGELFFGEGSRLTVL.

The chain links TRBV27 to TRBJ2-1; possibly TRBD1 for D (6 bases). V was shortened by 6 bases and J by 4 bases, with 19 bases between the two germline ends. Germline V lookup: CDR1 MNHEY, CDR2 SMNVEV (reference sequence). The CDR3 totals 16 residues. Written as DNA, the CDR3 is TGTGCCAGCAGCCTGACAGGTTGGCCCCCTTACAATGAGCAGTTCTTC. Protein sequence: CASSLTGWPPYNEQFF.

This clone was detected only once. The chain joins TRBV12-3 or TRBV12-4 to TRBJ2-1, with D unresolved. The CDR3 is 12 residues long. The V end was cut by 0 bases, the J end by 15 bases, with 12 bases between. CDR3 coding DNA: TGTGCCAGCAGTTTAGCGCCCGGTGGGCCGTTCTTC. This encodes CASSLAPGGPFF.

This chain uses TRBV28 with TRBJ1-4; 9 bases agree with TRBD1. The CDR3 loop spans 16 amino acids. Germline assignment: CDR1 MDHEN and CDR2 SYDVKM. V was clipped by 5 bases and J by 7 bases; unmatched bases: 11. CDR3 sequence (DNA): TGTGCCAGCAGTCACCAACTAGGGACAGGGAGTGAAAAACTGTTTTTT. Protein sequence: CASSHQLGTGSEKLFF.

This clone was counted only a few times. The CDR3 loop is CSVRGISYEQYF. The CDR3 DNA follows: TGCAGCGTCCGGGGAATCTCCTACGAGCAGTACTTC. The chain is built from TRBV29-1 and TRBJ2-7; perhaps TRBD2 as D (5 bases). The V gene lost 6 bases and the J gene lost 0 bases, with 9 bases spanning the gap. From germline, CDR1 is SQVTM and CDR2 ANQGSEA. The CDR3 sequence is 12 residues long.

This chain links TRBV11-2 with TRBJ2-2, with 9 bases that match TRBD2. Per the germline V gene, CDR1 is SGHAT and CDR2 is FQNNGV. With 5 bases clipped from V and 4 bases from J, the junction kept 5 bases outside the gene matches. The CDR3 runs to 15 residues. CDR3 residues: CASSNSGSGTGELFF. The CDR3 DNA reads as TGTGCCAGCAGCAATAGCGGGAGCGGCACCGGGGAGCTGTTTTTT.

The chain recombines TRBV19 with TRBJ1-5; 7 bases fit TRBD1. The CDR3 totals 16 residues. Trimming cost V 7 bases and J 3 bases; bases outside gene matches: 12. Germline lookup yields CDR1 LNHDA and CDR2 SQIVND (reference sequence). The CDR3 nucleotides are TGTGCCAGTAACCCTAACCAAGGGGGCCTCAATCAGCCCCAGCATTTT. Translated, it gives CASNPNQGGLNQPQHF.

The genes are TRBV3-1 (or the pseudogene TRBV3-2) and TRBJ2-1; a weak D match, TRBD1 (5 bases). The germline CDR1 and CDR2 sequences are LGHDT and YNNKEL (reference sequence). The CDR3 sequence is 15 residues long. Trimming shortened V by 0 bases and J by 4 bases, and 10 bases separated the two germline ends. CDR3 in amino acids: CASSQDFSGYNEQFF. DNA of the CDR3: TGTGCCAGCAGCCAAGATTTTTCAGGGTACAATGAGCAGTTCTTC.

This rearrangement joins TRBV30 to TRBJ2-3, with 8 nucleotides matching TRBD1. The CDR3 is 14 amino acids. Germline loops: CDR1 GTSNPN, CDR2 SVGIG (reference sequence). Trimming cost V 0 bases and J 5 bases; bases outside gene matches: 4. In nucleotides, the CDR3 is TGTGCCTGGAGTGTACCAGGGGGCCGAGATACGCAGTATTTT. Its protein is CAWSVPGGRDTQYF. Drawing the rest from reference TRBV30 and TRBJ2-3, the complete variable domain is SQTIHQWPATLVQPVGSPLSLECTVEGTSNPNLYWYRQAAGRGLQLLFYSVGIGQISSEVPQNLSASRPQDRQFILSSKKLLLSDSGFYLCAWSVPGGRDTQYFGPGTRLTVL.

V and J are TRBV5-1 and TRBJ1-2, with 9 bases that match TRBD1. Trimming removed 0 bases from V and 4 bases from J; junction bases left unmatched: 10. Germline lookup yields CDR1 SGHRS and CDR2 YFSETQ. The CDR3 sequence is 17 residues long. The CDR3 sequence: CASSLGPGTGFGYGYTF. CDR3 nucleotides: TGCGCCAGCAGCTTGGGACCCGGGACAGGGTTCGGCTATGGCTACACCTTC.

DNA of the CDR3: TGTGCCAGCTCCTTGAACGGGGGTAGTTACAATGAGCAGTTCTTC. This codes for CASSLNGGSYNEQFF. The chain couples TRBV18 to TRBJ2-1, with D possibly matching TRBD2 (6 bases). Germline assignment: CDR1 KGHSH and CDR2 LQKENI. V was clipped by 6 bases and J by 4 bases, with 16 bases between them. The length of the CDR3 is 15 residues.

This chain connects TRBV18 to TRBJ2-4; 9 bases map to TRBD1. Germline V gene data show CDR1 as KGHSH and CDR2 as LQKENI. The CDR3 runs to 18 residues. The V and J ends lost 0 bases and 4 bases, in that order; junction bases with no gene match: 10. The CDR3 DNA reads as TGTGCCAGCTCACCACCTCAGGGACAGGGTGGTGGAAAAAACATTCAGTACTTC. The encoded protein is CASSPPQGQGGGKNIQYF.

The genes are TRBV7-3 and TRBJ2-5; D unclear. The V end lost 5 bases, the J end lost 3 bases, and 10 bases lay between the germline ends. This CDR3 is 13 amino acids long. Germline CDR1 SGHTA, CDR2 FQGTGA. CDR3 sequence (DNA): TGTGCCAGCAGCGTCGCGCGAAAAGAGACCCAGTACTTC. Protein product: CASSVARKETQYF.

The rearrangement uses TRBV5-5 and TRBJ1-3, with D hard to call. CDR1 SGHKS and CDR2 YYEKEE come from the germline V gene (reference sequence). V lost 0 bases to trimming and J lost 2 bases, with 6 bases between them. CDR3 length equals 14 residues. As DNA, the CDR3 is TGTGCCAGCAGCTTGGACAGTCCTGGAAACACCATATATTTT. Protein product: CASSLDSPGNTIYF.

The chain recombines TRBV15 with TRBJ1-5; 7 bases are shared with TRBD1. Trimming took 6 bases from V and 7 from J; bases not matched to a gene: 12. In germline, CDR1 is LNHNV, CDR2 YYDKDF (reference sequence). This CDR3 is 15 amino acids long. This CDR3 reads CATSYCSGGCQPQHF. The CDR3 coding sequence is TGTGCCACCAGTTACTGTTCAGGGGGATGCCAGCCCCAGCATTTT.